Here is one TCR beta chain with its context. This clone was seen once. The specificity of this receptor is unknown. No quality values exist for individual bases; no much larger clone is one base distant. The library was prepared using the immunoSEQ multiplex PCR assay. This immuneACCESS table, as held by TCRdb, lists in-frame sequences with V and J called but not all clones. Of the missing ones, under half trace to an unresolved V gene in checked studies; the others have no known cause. Present in this sample are approximately 170,000 clones, approximately 92% of which were seen just once. The top ten hold 1.1% to 1.5% of the sample. CDR1 LGHDT and CDR2 YNNKEL are derived from the germline V gene (reference sequence). From its cysteine to its phenylalanine, the CDR3 spans 15 amino acids. Only CDR3 DNA remains: 45 bases, in frame from the first base. Trimming costs V 4 bases and J 2 bases, and their ends lie 13 bases apart.

The record originates from a study of control samples from healthy donors and cancer patients (dated by TCRdb to 2020 to 2022). Sequenced sample: blood. The sequence came from a man between 25 and 39 years old in good health. The chain links TRBV3-1 (or the pseudogene TRBV3-2) with TRBJ2-3; the D gene is possibly TRBD2, with 5 bases matching. The CDR3 reads CASSLSPDYTDTQYF. The nucleotide sequence reads TGTGCCAGCAGCCTTTCCCCTGACTACACAGATACGCAGTATTTT.